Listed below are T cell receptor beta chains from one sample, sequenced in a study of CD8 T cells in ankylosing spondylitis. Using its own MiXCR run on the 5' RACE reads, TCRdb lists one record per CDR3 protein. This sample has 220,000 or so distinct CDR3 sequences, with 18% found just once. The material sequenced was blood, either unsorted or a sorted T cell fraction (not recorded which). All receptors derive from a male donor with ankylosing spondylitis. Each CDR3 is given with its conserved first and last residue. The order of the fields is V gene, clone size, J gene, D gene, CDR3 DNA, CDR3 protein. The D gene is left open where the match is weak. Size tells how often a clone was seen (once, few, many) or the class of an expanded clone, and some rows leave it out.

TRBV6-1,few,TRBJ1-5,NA,TGTGCCAGCAGTGGACGGGATCAGCCCCAGCATTTT,CASSGRDQPQHF
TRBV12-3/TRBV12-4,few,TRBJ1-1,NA,TGTGCCAGCATCCTAGAAGCCGGGGGGGTGACTGAAGCTTTCTTT,CASILEAGGVTEAFF
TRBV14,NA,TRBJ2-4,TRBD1,TGTGCCAGCAGTCTCGGGGACAGGGGAAACATTCAGTACTTC,CASSLGDRGNIQYF
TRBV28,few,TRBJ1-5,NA,TGTGCCAGCACCGGAACAGGGAGCAATCAGCCCCAGCATTTT,CASTGTGSNQPQHF
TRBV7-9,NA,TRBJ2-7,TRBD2,TGTGCCAGCAGCTGGTCCGGGACTAGCGGAACCTACGAGCAGTACTTC,CASSWSGTSGTYEQYF
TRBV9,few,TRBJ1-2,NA,TGTGCCAGCAGCGGTCACAGGGTCGGCTACACCTTC,CASSGHRVGYTF
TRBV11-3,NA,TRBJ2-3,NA,TGTGCCAGCAGCTCCCGAGCTAGGGGCCCAGATACGCAGTATTTT,CASSSRARGPDTQYF
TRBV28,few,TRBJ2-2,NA,TGTGCCAGCAGCATATCGTGGGACCTCCCGGAGGGCACCGGGGAGCTGTTTTTT,CASSISWDLPEGTGELFF
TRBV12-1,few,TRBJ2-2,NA,TGTGCCAGCAGCCTCCCCCACACTAGCGGAGATACCGGGGAGCTGTTTTTT,CASSLPHTSGDTGELFF
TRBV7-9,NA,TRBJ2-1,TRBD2,TGTGCCAGCAGCTTATCGTCTAGCGGGGGGTTTTGGGATGAGCAGTTCTTC,CASSLSSSGGFWDEQFF
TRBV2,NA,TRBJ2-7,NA,TGTGCCAGCAGTCAGGGACCAAACTACGAGCAGTACTTC,CASSQGPNYEQYF
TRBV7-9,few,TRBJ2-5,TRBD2,TGTGCCAGCAGCTCAGGACTAGCCAAAGAGACCCAGTACTTC,CASSSGLAKETQYF
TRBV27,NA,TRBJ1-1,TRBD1,TGTGCCAGCAGTTTCCGACCTCCGGGGACAGCCATAGACACTGAAGCTTTCTTT,CASSFRPPGTAIDTEAFF
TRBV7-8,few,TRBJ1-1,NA,TGTGCCAGCAGCCTCGACGGTTGGGAAGCTTTCTTT,CASSLDGWEAFF
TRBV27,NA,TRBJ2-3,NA,TGTGCCAGCAGTCAGTTTATCGTAGATACGCAGTATTTT,CASSQFIVDTQYF
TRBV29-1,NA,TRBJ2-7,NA,TGCAGCGTTTTCGAGGGATCCATTAGCTCCTACGAGCAGTACTTC,CSVFEGSISSYEQYF
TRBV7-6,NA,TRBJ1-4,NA,TGTGCCAGCAGCTTAGCGCTAATCCGAGACACGGATAATGAAAAACTGTTTTTT,CASSLALIRDTDNEKLFF
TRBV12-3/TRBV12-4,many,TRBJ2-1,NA,TGTGCCAGCAGTCCCTCGCTTACTGGCTACAATGAGCAGTTCTTC,CASSPSLTGYNEQFF
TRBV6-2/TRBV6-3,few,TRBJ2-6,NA,TGTGCCAGCAGTTACGGGGACTCTGGGGCCAACGTCCTGACTTTC,CASSYGDSGANVLTF
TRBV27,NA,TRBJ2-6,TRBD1,TGTGCCAGCAGTCACCGGGACAGTGACTCTGGGGCCAACGTCCTGACTTTC,CASSHRDSDSGANVLTF
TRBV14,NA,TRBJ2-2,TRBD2,TGTGCCAGCAGCATCCGGGGTAGCGGGGAGACCGGGGAGCTGTTTTTT,CASSIRGSGETGELFF
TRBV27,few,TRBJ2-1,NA,TGTGCCAGCAGTTTATCTCCGCACAATGAGCAGTTCTTC,CASSLSPHNEQFF
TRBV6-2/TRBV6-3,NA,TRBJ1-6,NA,TGTGCCGGAGGGGGGACGCGGATATTTTCACCCCTCCACTTT,CAGGGTRIFSPLHF
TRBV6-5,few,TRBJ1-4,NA,TGTGCCAGCAGTTTATTCTCAGGGGAAGCTAATGAAAAACTGTTTTTT,CASSLFSGEANEKLFF
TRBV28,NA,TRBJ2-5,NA,TGTGCCAGCATGGGGGCGGGTGAGACCCAGTACTTC,CASMGAGETQYF
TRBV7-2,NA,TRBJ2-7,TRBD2,TGTGCCAGCAGCTTCCTAGCGGGAGAGGGCTACGAGCAGTACTTC,CASSFLAGEGYEQYF
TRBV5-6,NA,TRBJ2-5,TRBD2,TGTGCCAGCAGACCGGGACTAGCGGGACGGGAGACCCAGTACTTC,CASRPGLAGRETQYF
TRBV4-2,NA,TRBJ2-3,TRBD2,TGTGCCAGCAGCCAAGGTAGCGGGAGTATTGCAGATACGCAGTATTTT,CASSQGSGSIADTQYF
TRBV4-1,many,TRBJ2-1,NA,TGCGCCAGCAGCCAAACCCCCGGGGACCCCAATGAGCAGTTCTTC,CASSQTPGDPNEQFF
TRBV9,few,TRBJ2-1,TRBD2,TGTGCCAGCAGCCCAGGGACTAGCGGGAATGGGGAGCAGTTCTTC,CASSPGTSGNGEQFF
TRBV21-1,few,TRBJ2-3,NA,TGTGCCAGCACCCCACGAGGGGACAAGGCTATAGATACGCAGTATTTT,CASTPRGDKAIDTQYF
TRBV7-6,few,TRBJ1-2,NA,TGTGCCAGCAGCTTGGGTGGGGCCCTTGCTAGTGGTGGCTACACCTTC,CASSLGGALASGGYTF
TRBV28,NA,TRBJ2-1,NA,TGTGCCAGCAGTCTAGGACAGATTTCAAATGAGCAGTTCTTC,CASSLGQISNEQFF
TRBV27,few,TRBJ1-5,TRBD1,TGTGCCAGCAGTCTCTGGACAGGGGATCAGCCCCAGCATTTT,CASSLWTGDQPQHF
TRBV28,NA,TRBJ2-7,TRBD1,TGTGCCAGCAGGGGACAGGGGTTCTACGAGCAGTACTTC,CASRGQGFYEQYF
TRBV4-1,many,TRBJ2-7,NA,TGCGCCAGCAGCCAAGAAGATACGCCCAGCCATTACGAGCAGTACTTC,CASSQEDTPSHYEQYF
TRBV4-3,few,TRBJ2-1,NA,TGCGCCAGCAGCCAAGATCGGGACCAGCGGAATGAGCAGTTCTTC,CASSQDRDQRNEQFF
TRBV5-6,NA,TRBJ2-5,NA,TGTGCCAGCAGCTTGACGGGGGGCCGGGAAGAGACCCAGTACTTC,CASSLTGGREETQYF
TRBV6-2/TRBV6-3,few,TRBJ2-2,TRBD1,TGTGCCAGCCGGACAGGGTCCGGGGAGCTGTTTTTT,CASRTGSGELFF
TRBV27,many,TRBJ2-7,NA,TGTGCCAGCAGTTTGGGCGGAACCTACGAGCAGTACTTC,CASSLGGTYEQYF